This T cell receptor beta chain was sequenced during a study of T cells expressing NK-cell markers. Whole-study findings and limits: The CD3+CD56-NKG2C+ fraction of several donors was likewise dominated by these clonotypes.

Reanalyzing the 5' RACE reads, TCRdb keeps one entry per CDR3 protein, without DNA. The sample features some 150,000 distinct CDR3 sequences, with around 10% in its top ten. In germline, CDR1 is MNHEY, CDR2 SVGEGT. There are 15 residues in the CDR3. As for this clonotype: Its antigen is unidentified.

The V and J genes are TRBV6-2 or TRBV6-3 and TRBJ2-3; the TCRdb D gene call, TRBD2, has no DNA to confirm it. The TCR originated in a young man in good health. Specimen: blood T cells: a sorted CD56 or NKG2C T cell subset, CD4+ or CD8+ T cells, or bulk PBMC T cells (not recorded which). CDR3 amino acids: CASSYLSGSADTQYF.